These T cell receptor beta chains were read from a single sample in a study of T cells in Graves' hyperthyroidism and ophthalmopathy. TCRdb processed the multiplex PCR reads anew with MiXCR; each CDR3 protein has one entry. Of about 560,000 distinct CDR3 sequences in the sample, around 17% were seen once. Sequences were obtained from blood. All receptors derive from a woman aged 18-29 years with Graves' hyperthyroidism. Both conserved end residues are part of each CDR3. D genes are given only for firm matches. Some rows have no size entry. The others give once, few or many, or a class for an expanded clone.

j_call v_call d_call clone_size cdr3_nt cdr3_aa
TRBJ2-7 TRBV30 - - TGTGCCTGGAGTGTAGACTACATGACCTACGAGCAGTACTTC CAWSVDYMTYEQYF
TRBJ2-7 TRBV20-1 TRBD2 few TGCAGCGCTAGCCGGACTAGCGGGAGTTGGGAGCAGTACTTC CSASRTSGSWEQYF
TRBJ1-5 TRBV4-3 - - TGCGCCAGCAGCCAAGTTCGCGGAGATCAGCCCCAGCATTTT CASSQVRGDQPQHF
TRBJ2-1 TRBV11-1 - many TGTGCCAGCAGCTTAGGCAGGGGTGGGGACAATGAGCAGTTCTTC CASSLGRGGDNEQFF
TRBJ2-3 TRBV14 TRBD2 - TGTGCCAGCAGCCAAGTCGCTAGCGGGAGGGCGCGGCGCACAGATACGCAGTATTTT CASSQVASGRARRTDTQYF
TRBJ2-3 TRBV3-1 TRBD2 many TGTGCCAGCAGCCCCACTCATAGCGGGGGGGCGAATACGCAGTATTTT CASSPTHSGGANTQYF
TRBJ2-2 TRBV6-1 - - TGTGCCAGCAGTGAAATGTGGACCGGGGAGCTGTTTTTT CASSEMWTGELFF
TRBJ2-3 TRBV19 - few TGTGCCAGTAGTGCTCTACGCGTTACCTCCACAGATACGCAGTATTTT CASSALRVTSTDTQYF
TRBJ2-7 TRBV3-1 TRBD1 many TGTGCCAGCACCTACGGGGACAGGGCCGCCGAGCAGTACTTC CASTYGDRAAEQYF
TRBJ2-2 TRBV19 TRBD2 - TGTGCCACCTCCCCCCGACTAGCGACGGACACCGGGGAGCTGTTTTTT CATSPRLATDTGELFF
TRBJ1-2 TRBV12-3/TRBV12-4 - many TGTGCCAGCAGCTTCGGGGGCTATGGCTACACCTTC CASSFGGYGYTF
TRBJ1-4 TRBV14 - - TGTGCCAGCAGCGCCCGACCCATCGAAAAACTGTTTTTT CASSARPIEKLFF
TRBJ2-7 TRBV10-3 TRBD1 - TGTGCCATCAGTGAATCCGGGACAGGGATGTACGAGCAGTACTTC CAISESGTGMYEQYF
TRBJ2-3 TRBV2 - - TGTGCCAGCAGTAGGGGGGAGAGCACAGATACGCAGTATTTT CASSRGESTDTQYF
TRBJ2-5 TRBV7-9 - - TGTGCCAGCAGCTTTGAGGGTCGGGGGGCTGGGGAGACCCAGTACTTC CASSFEGRGAGETQYF
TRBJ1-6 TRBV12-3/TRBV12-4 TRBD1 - TGTGCCAGCAGGGGACAGGGGGCTCCACCCCTCCACTTT CASRGQGAPPLHF
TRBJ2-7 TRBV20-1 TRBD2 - TGCAGTGCTCAAGGGGCTAGCGGTTTCAGCTCCTACGAGCAGTACTTC CSAQGASGFSSYEQYF
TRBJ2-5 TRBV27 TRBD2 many TGTGCCAGCAGTTTATCGGGGGGGGAGAGCGGCTATGAAGGGTCCCAAGAGACCCAGTACTTC CASSLSGGESGYEGSQETQYF
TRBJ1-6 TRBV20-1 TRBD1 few TGCAGTGCAACCGGGACAGTTCCTTCACCCCTCCACTTT CSATGTVPSPLHF
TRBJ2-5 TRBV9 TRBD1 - TGTGCCAGCAGCGTAGAAGGGACAGGGGGGGTAGAGACCCAGTACTTC CASSVEGTGGVETQYF
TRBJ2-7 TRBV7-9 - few TGTGCCAGCAGCTTAGTGCCTAGCGCCTACGAGCAGTACTTC CASSLVPSAYEQYF
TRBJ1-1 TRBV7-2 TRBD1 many TGTGCCAGCAGCCCAACGGACAGGGTATCGCACACTGAAGCTTTCTTT CASSPTDRVSHTEAFF
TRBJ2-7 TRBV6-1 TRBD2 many TGTGCCAGCAGTGAAGGACTAGCGGGAGCTCTCGAGCAGTACTTC CASSEGLAGALEQYF
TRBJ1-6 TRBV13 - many TGTGCCAGCAGCTTACGCGGCAGGGAGTATAATTCACCCCTCCACTTT CASSLRGREYNSPLHF
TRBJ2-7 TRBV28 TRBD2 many TGTGCCAGCAGTGACGGACTAGGGTACGAGCAGTACTTC CASSDGLGYEQYF
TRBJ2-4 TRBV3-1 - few TGTGCCAGCAGCGTTACAGGGTTGAACATTCAGTACTTC CASSVTGLNIQYF
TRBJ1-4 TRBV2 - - TGTGCCAGCAGTGTTGGGGGAAATAATGAAAAACTGTTTTTT CASSVGGNNEKLFF
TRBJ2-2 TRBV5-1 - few TGCGCCAGCGGCGGGGTGAACACCGGGGAGCTGTTTTTT CASGGVNTGELFF
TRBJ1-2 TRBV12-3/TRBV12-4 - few TGTGCCAGCAGTTCCAGGGGAGCTAACTATGGCTACACCTTC CASSSRGANYGYTF
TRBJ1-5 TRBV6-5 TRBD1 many TGTGCCAGCAGTTACTCCGGGACAGGGGGCATAGGGGGCAATCAGCCCCAGCATTTT CASSYSGTGGIGGNQPQHF
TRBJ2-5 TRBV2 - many TGTGCCAGCAGTGAGGGTCTGTCAAAGACCCAGTACTTC CASSEGLSKTQYF
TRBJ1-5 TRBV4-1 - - TGCGCCAGCAGCCAAATCGGTCAGGAAAAGCCCCAGCATTTT CASSQIGQEKPQHF
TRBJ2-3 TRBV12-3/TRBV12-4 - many TGTGCCAGCAGTTTCGAGGTCACAGATACGCAGTATTTT CASSFEVTDTQYF
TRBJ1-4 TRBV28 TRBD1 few TGTGCCAGCAGTACAGGGGGCGCAACTAATGAAAAACTGTTTTTT CASSTGGATNEKLFF
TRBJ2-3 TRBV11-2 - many TGTGCCAGCAGCTTAGATCCCAAACGCACAGATACGCAGTATTTT CASSLDPKRTDTQYF
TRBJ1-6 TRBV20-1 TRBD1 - TGCAGTGCTAGAGTGGGACAGGCGAATTCACCCCTCCACTTT CSARVGQANSPLHF
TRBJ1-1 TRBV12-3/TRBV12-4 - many TGTGCCAGCAGTTTAGCATCTGACAATGAAGCTTTCTTT CASSLASDNEAFF
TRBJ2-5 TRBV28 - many TGTGCCAGCACCTCGCCGGGACTTTGGGGTACCAGGCGGGAGACCCAGTACTTC CASTSPGLWGTRRETQYF
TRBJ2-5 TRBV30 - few TGTGCCTGGGGGTTGTCGGTCCCAGAGACCCAGTACTTC CAWGLSVPETQYF
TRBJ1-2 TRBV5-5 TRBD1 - TGTGCCAGCAGCCGGGACAGGAAATTTGATGGCTACACCTTC CASSRDRKFDGYTF
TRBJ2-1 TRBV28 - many TGTGCCAGCAGTTTACGGACGGACAATGAGCAGTTCTTC CASSLRTDNEQFF
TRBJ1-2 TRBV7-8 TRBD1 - TGTGCCAACAGCAAAGGGACAGGGGAGCACGGCTACACCTTC CANSKGTGEHGYTF
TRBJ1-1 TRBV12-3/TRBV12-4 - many TGTGCCAGCAGTCTCATCGGCGGACAGTCTGAAGCTTTCTTT CASSLIGGQSEAFF
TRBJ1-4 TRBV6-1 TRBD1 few TGTGCCAGCAGTTACGGACAGGGGGGGGTTGAAAAACTGTTTTTT CASSYGQGGVEKLFF
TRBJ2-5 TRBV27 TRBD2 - TGTGCCAGCATTAAGGCCGGGACTAGCGGCCCCCGAGAGACCCAGTACTTC CASIKAGTSGPRETQYF
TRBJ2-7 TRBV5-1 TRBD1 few TGCGCCAGCAGCTTGGAGGACAGGAACTCCTACGAGCAGTACTTC CASSLEDRNSYEQYF
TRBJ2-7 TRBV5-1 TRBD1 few TGCGCCAGCCGCGTCCGGGACAGGGTCCACGAGCAGTACTTC CASRVRDRVHEQYF
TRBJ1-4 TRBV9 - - TGTGCCAGCAGCCCTGGGGGTGTTAATGAAAAACTGTTTTTT CASSPGGVNEKLFF
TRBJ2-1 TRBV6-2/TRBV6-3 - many TGTGCCAGCAGTTACCAGGGAGGACAGTTCTTC CASSYQGGQFF